This T cell receptor (beta chain) was found in a study of T cell changes during pregnancy in multiple sclerosis. CDR3 size: 19 residues. The germline V gene has CDR1 SGHDN and CDR2 FVKESK. Losses at the gene ends were 1 base for V and 3 bases for J; bases not matched to a gene: 18. Libraries were prepared by immunoSEQ multiplex PCR; TCRdb keeps only in-frame clonotypes and omits some of them. Here the sample spans under 150,000 clones, roughly 95% being singletons. The starting material was peripheral blood, obtained after pregnancy. The rearrangement joins TRBV14 to TRBJ2-7, with 7 bases that match TRBD2. The receptor comes from a female donor with multiple sclerosis, enrolled in a pregnancy study. The CDR3 sequence: CASSQVGGVGGSSIYEQYF. The CDR3 DNA sequence: TGTGCCAGCAGCCAAGTTGGCGGAGTGGGCGGGAGTTCCATCTACGAGCAGTACTTC.